This TCR beta chain was identified during a study of T cells expressing NK-cell markers (dated by TCRdb to 2019 to 2021). Broadly, across the study: TCR beta-chain repertoires were profiled in sorted CD3+CD56+NKG2C+, CD3+CD56+NKG2C- and CD3+CD56-NKG2C+ T-cell subsets from about 8 donors. The eight sequenced donors were randomly selected healthy volunteers, three men and five women. Libraries were sequenced as 2 x 150 bp reads on Illumina HiSeq 2000/2500, MiSeq or NextSeq. Seven of the eight sequenced donors were HCMV-seropositive and one was HCMV-seronegative. The investigation overall reported the following: Whether the expanded NKG2C-expressing T cell clones were specific for HCMV antigens was left unclear. In roughly six donors, the dominant CD3+CD56+NKG2C+ clonotypes ranked among the top 10 CD8+ clonotypes, making up roughly 1.0-7.5% of CD8+ T cells. Those dominant clonotypes were again the most abundant among CD3+CD56-NKG2C+ cells in several donors, at 28.3-60.1%.

HCMV-specific IgG was detected in serum with a commercial ELISA kit to determine HCMV serostatus. Peripheral blood mononuclear cells were isolated from blood by Ficoll density gradient centrifugation. The sequencer was an Illumina HiSeq 2000. The TCR beta cDNA libraries were made using 5'RACE template switching, a step that added both a universal primer site and unique molecular identifiers. Synthesis of cDNA was primed from the TCR beta constant segment and was followed by two consecutive PCR amplification steps. The paper's data handling went like this. MIGEC was used to demultiplex reads and group reads by UMI, and MiTCR was used to assemble and quantify clonotypes. To remove erroneous sequences, TCR cDNA sequences were retained only when supported by two or more reads. The tcR package was used for downstream repertoire analysis, and clonotypes were matched across fractions by CDR3 nucleotide sequence plus V segment. Antigen specificity was annotated against VDJdb with VDJmatch, allowing one amino acid substitution in CDR3. Through TCRdb reprocessing, the reads give one entry per CDR3 protein sequence; DNA is omitted. The V and J calls follow TCRdb's processing rather than the paper's. For this sample, the table gives some 450,000 distinct CDR3 sequences. Together, the top ten hold 7.3% of the sample.

Regarding this clonotype: The specificity of this receptor is unknown.

Source material: blood T cells: a sorted CD56 or NKG2C T cell subset, CD4+ or CD8+ T cells, or bulk PBMC T cells (not recorded which). The sequence was collected from a woman aged 18 to 75 in good health.

The CDR3 protein: CASSPPAGRGYTF. Recombination joined TRBV18 with TRBJ1-2; TCRdb outputs TRBD1, but without DNA this stays unchecked. Inclusive of the bounding cysteine and phenylalanine, the CDR3 is 13 residues long. The DNA is unrecorded. The germline V gene encodes CDR1 KGHSH and CDR2 LQKENI.